A selection of T cell receptor beta chains follows, all from one sample in a study of CD8 T cells in Susac syndrome. MiXCR, run by TCRdb on the immunoSEQ multiplex PCR reads, gives a single entry per CDR3 protein. In the table there are 100,000 or so distinct CDR3 sequences, around 95% of which are singletons. Input material: CD8+ T cells from PBMCs. The receptors derive from a human donor with Susac syndrome. Both conserved end residues are part of each CDR3. A D gene is named only where the DNA matches it firmly. Size tells how often a clone was seen (once, few, many) or the class of an expanded clone, and some rows leave it out.

size: NA
V: TRBV9
D: NA
J: TRBJ2-1
DNA: TGTGCCAGCAGGGGACAAAACTACAATGAGCAGTTCTTC
CDR3: CASRGQNYNEQFF

size: NA
V: TRBV12-3/TRBV12-4
D: NA
J: TRBJ1-2
DNA: TGTGCCAGCAGTTTAAGGCCGCCAGTCAGTGGCTACACCTTC
CDR3: CASSLRPPVSGYTF

size: NA
V: TRBV5-1
D: TRBD2
J: TRBJ2-1
DNA: TGCGCCAGCAGCATCCAGTCTACTAGCGATGAGCAGTTCTTC
CDR3: CASSIQSTSDEQFF

size: NA
V: TRBV29-1
D: NA
J: TRBJ1-1
DNA: TGCAGCGTTACGCCTGAGCCCCGGTACACTGAAGCTTTCTTT
CDR3: CSVTPEPRYTEAFF

size: NA
V: TRBV2
D: NA
J: TRBJ2-5
DNA: TGTGCCAGCAGTGAAATGAGGGTAAACCCCGTCGGAGAGACCCAGTACTTC
CDR3: CASSEMRVNPVGETQYF

size: NA
V: TRBV18
D: NA
J: TRBJ1-5
DNA: TGTGCCAGCTCACGTTTACAGGGCGGGACAAATCAGCCCCAGCATTTT
CDR3: CASSRLQGGTNQPQHF

size: NA
V: TRBV28
D: TRBD2
J: TRBJ2-1
DNA: TGTGCCAGCAGAACCCTAGCGGGATCCTACGAGCAGTTCTTC
CDR3: CASRTLAGSYEQFF

size: NA
V: TRBV15
D: NA
J: TRBJ2-3
DNA: TGTGCCACCAGCAGCAGACCGCCGGATACGCAGTATTTT
CDR3: CATSSRPPDTQYF

size: NA
V: TRBV7-2
D: NA
J: TRBJ2-1
DNA: TGTGCCAGCAGCTCGACTTGGGCCTCCTACAATGAGCAGTTCTTC
CDR3: CASSSTWASYNEQFF

size: NA
V: TRBV5-4
D: NA
J: TRBJ2-7
DNA: TGTGCCAGCAGCGGGGACTCGGGGGACTCCTACGAGCAGTACTTC
CDR3: CASSGDSGDSYEQYF

size: NA
V: TRBV5-1
D: NA
J: TRBJ2-5
DNA: TGCGCCAGCGGGACACAAGAGACCCAGTACTTC
CDR3: CASGTQETQYF

size: few
V: TRBV18
D: TRBD1
J: TRBJ2-7
DNA: TGTGCCAGCTCACCGGGACAGAGTTACGAGCAGTACTTC
CDR3: CASSPGQSYEQYF

size: NA
V: TRBV5-8
D: NA
J: TRBJ1-1
DNA: TGTGCCAGCAGCTTGGGGACATGGATGAACACTGAAGCTTTCTTT
CDR3: CASSLGTWMNTEAFF

size: NA
V: TRBV7-9
D: NA
J: TRBJ2-2
DNA: TGTGCCAGCAGCTTAGTCCGGGCGAACACCGGGGAGCTGTTTTTT
CDR3: CASSLVRANTGELFF

size: NA
V: TRBV5-1
D: TRBD2
J: TRBJ2-7
DNA: TGCGCCAGCAGCCCGAGACTAGCGGGAGGCTTCTACGAGCAGTACTTC
CDR3: CASSPRLAGGFYEQYF

size: NA
V: TRBV7-2
D: TRBD1
J: TRBJ1-4
DNA: TGTGCCAGCAGTCCGACAGGGCCGGGTGAAAAACTGTTTTTT
CDR3: CASSPTGPGEKLFF

size: NA
V: TRBV27
D: NA
J: TRBJ2-5
DNA: TGTGCCACCTCTAACTTCGGAAGTTTGGAGACCCAGTACTTC
CDR3: CATSNFGSLETQYF